Each of the 31 T cell receptor beta chains below was sequenced from the same sample in a study of PD-L1 blockade in urothelial cancer. Data came from immunoSEQ multiplex PCR; TCRdb stores just in-frame clones and leaves some out. The table lists over 40,000 clones, roughly 81% of them singletons, with approximately 2.4% in the top ten. Time point of the sample: peripheral blood 6 weeks after treatment start. Sequencing used PBMCs, obtained around atezolizumab (anti-PD-L1) treatment. These receptors all stem from a man between 65 and 85 years old with urothelial cancer.

This chain links TRBV9 with TRBJ2-2; 10 bases are shared with TRBD2. The CDR3 length is 16 residues. J lost 4 bases, V lost 3 bases, and 6 bases had no gene match. Germline values: CDR1 SGDLS, CDR2 YYNGEE. For the CDR3, the DNA is TGTGCCAGCAGCGAGCTAGCGGGAGATGGCACCGGGGAGCTGTTTTTT. Protein product: CASSELAGDGTGELFF.

CDR3 nucleotides: TGTGCCTGGAGGGAGCTAGCGGGGAAATACAATGAGCAGTTCTTC. This translates into CAWRELAGKYNEQFF. The rearrangement links TRBV30 to TRBJ2-1; 9 bases are shared with TRBD2. CDR3 size: 15 residues. After removal of 3 bases from V and 4 bases from J, the junction contained 7 bases not matched to a gene. The germline CDR1 and CDR2 sequences are GTSNPN and SVGIG (reference sequence).

J is TRBJ2-7 and V is TRBV5-1; 9 bases match TRBD2. The trim removed 3 bases at V and 5 bases at J, leaving 12 bases unmatched. The CDR3 runs to 16 residues. CDR1 SGHRS and CDR2 YFSETQ come from the germline V gene. The CDR3 protein is CASSWAPSGRSDEQYF. The CDR3 nucleotides read TGCGCCAGCAGCTGGGCCCCCAGCGGGAGGTCGGACGAGCAGTACTTC.

This chain links TRBV4-1 with TRBJ2-2, with TRBD1 matching 8 bases. Per germline, CDR1 MGHRA and CDR2 YSYEKL. This CDR3 is built from 14 residues. V shed 5 bases and J 4 bases; nucleotides not matched to a gene: 3. CDR3 sequence: CASSSQGGTGELFF. Here the CDR3 DNA reads TGCGCCAGCAGCTCACAGGGGGGCACCGGGGAGCTGTTTTTT.

The rearrangement uses TRBV10-3 and TRBJ2-3; 7 nucleotides line up with TRBD2. The CDR3 has 16 amino acids. J gave up 3 bases and V 4 bases, and 10 bases lay outside the gene matches. Germline V gene lookup returns CDR1 ENHRY and CDR2 SYGVKD. The CDR3 DNA is TGTGCCATCAGTGGGCCGGGGGGTGCGGGTACAGATACGCAGTATTTT. Residues: CAISGPGGAGTDTQYF.

This chain uses TRBV7-3 with TRBJ2-1; 10 nucleotides agree with TRBD2. Germline CDR1 and CDR2: SGHTA and FQGTGA. Losses at the gene ends were 5 bases for V and 2 bases for J; bases not matched to a gene: 6. The CDR3 loop spans 16 amino acids. CDR3: CASSPVAGGTYNEQFF. DNA for the CDR3: TGTGCCAGCAGCCCCGTAGCGGGAGGCACCTACAATGAGCAGTTCTTC. Together with reference TRBV7-3 and TRBJ2-1, the CDR3 gives the full variable domain: GAGVSQTPSNKVTEKGKYVELRCDPISGHTALYWYRQSLGQGPEFLIYFQGTGAADDSGLPNDRFFAVRPEGSVSTLKIQRTERGDSAVYLCASSPVAGGTYNEQFFGPGTRLTVL.

The J gene is TRBJ1-3, the V gene TRBV6-6; D is uncertain. The V gene lost 2 bases and the J gene lost 0 bases, with 5 bases spanning the gap. The CDR3 totals 14 residues. Germline V gene lookup returns CDR1 MNHNY and CDR2 SVGAGI (reference sequence). Written as DNA, the CDR3 is TGTGCCAGCAGTTACGAGGACTCTGGAAACACCATATATTTT. This translates into CASSYEDSGNTIYF.

V usage is TRBV5-1 and J usage is TRBJ2-5; no clear D. CDR1 is SGHRS, CDR2 YFSETQ, per germline. V lost 0 bases and J 5 bases, leaving 14 bases between the germline ends. CDR3 length: 15 residues. The CDR3 reads CASSLAQIVEETQYF. Written as DNA, the CDR3 is TGCGCCAGCAGCTTGGCCCAGATAGTGGAGGAGACCCAGTACTTC.

V is TRBV5-1 and J is TRBJ2-2; 7 bases fit TRBD2. The CDR3 is 16 residues long. V gave up 2 bases and J gave up 1 base; unmatched junction bases: 5. From germline, CDR1 is SGHRS and CDR2 YFSETQ. CDR3 in DNA: TGCGCCAGCAGCTTCTCTAGCGGTGGGAACACCGGGGAGCTGTTTTTT. It yields the protein CASSFSSGGNTGELFF.

DNA for the CDR3: TGTGCCAGCTCACTGGCACAGTCAACTAATGAAAAACTGTTTTTT. Translated, it gives CASSLAQSTNEKLFF. This chain uses TRBV18 with TRBJ1-4; D not resolved. The germline V and J ends were trimmed by 4 bases and 0 bases, with 9 bases remaining between them. Germline CDR1 KGHSH, CDR2 LQKENI. CDR3 length equals 15 residues. The complete variable domain, with remaining parts taken from reference TRBV18 and TRBJ1-4, reads NAGVMQNPRHLVRRRGQEARLRCSPMKGHSHVYWYRQLPEEGLKFMVYLQKENIIDESGMPKERFSAEFPKEGPSILRIQQVVRGDSAAYFCASSLAQSTNEKLFFGSGTQLSVL.

The V call is TRBV7-8, the J call TRBJ2-2; TRBD1 agrees at 7 bases. The germline V gene has CDR1 SGHVS and CDR2 FQNEAQ. The CDR3 extends over 15 amino acids. V lost 5 bases, J lost 3 bases, and 6 bases stayed unmatched. The CDR3 here is CASSRPRGHTGELFF. CDR3 coding DNA: TGTGCCAGCAGCCGGCCGAGGGGGCACACCGGGGAGCTGTTTTTT. Supplemented by reference TRBV7-8 and TRBJ2-2, the full variable domain reads GAGVSQSPRYKVAKRGQDVALRCDPISGHVSLFWYQQALGQGPEFLTYFQNEAQLDKSGLPSDRFFAERPEGSVSTLKIQRTQQEDSAVYLCASSRPRGHTGELFFGEGSRLTVL.

The chain links TRBV4-1 to TRBJ2-7, with 14 bases fitting TRBD2. Germline lookup yields CDR1 MGHRA and CDR2 YSYEKL. CDR3 size: 18 residues. Trimming cost V 0 bases and J 6 bases; bases outside gene matches: 10. This CDR3 reads CASSQDTLGLAGVGEQYF. CDR3 sequence (DNA): TGCGCCAGCAGCCAAGATACTCTGGGACTAGCGGGAGTCGGCGAGCAGTACTTC.

The chain uses TRBV5-1 and TRBJ2-1; D gene ambiguous. Germline V gene lookup returns CDR1 SGHRS and CDR2 YFSETQ. V was shortened by 6 bases and J by 0 bases, with 16 bases between the two germline ends. The CDR3 is 16 residues long. The CDR3 is CASKLTGSSSYNEQFF. The CDR3 DNA reads TGCGCCAGCAAATTAACCGGGTCCAGCTCCTACAATGAGCAGTTCTTC. The complete variable domain, with remaining parts taken from reference TRBV5-1 and TRBJ2-1, reads KAGVTQTPRYLIKTRGQQVTLSCSPISGHRSVSWYQQTPGQGLQFLFEYFSETQRNKGNFPGRFSGRQFSNSRSEMNVSTLELGDSALYLCASKLTGSSSYNEQFFGPGTRLTVL.

The rearrangement links TRBV6-1 to TRBJ1-5; 7 nucleotides align to TRBD1. The junction had 9 bases not matched to a gene; V was cut back by 0 bases and J by 10 bases. There are 15 residues in the CDR3. Germline CDR1 and CDR2: MNHNS and SASEGT. CDR3 sequence: CASSEATGSISPQHF. CDR3 in DNA: TGTGCCAGCAGTGAAGCGACAGGGTCAATCAGCCCCCAGCATTTT.

The chain links TRBV7-2 to TRBJ2-1, with 8 bases lining up with TRBD2. Germline V gene lookup returns CDR1 SGHTA and CDR2 FQGNSA. The trim removed 3 bases at V and 0 bases at J, leaving 4 bases unmatched. The CDR3 runs to 16 residues. In nucleotides, the CDR3 is TGTGCCAGCAGCTTTAGTAGCGGGATCTCCTACAATGAGCAGTTCTTC. Protein: CASSFSSGISYNEQFF.

This rearrangement joins TRBV29-1 to TRBJ1-1, with D possibly TRBD1 on 6 matching bases. This CDR3 contains 15 residues. The germline V gene has CDR1 SQVTM and CDR2 ANQGSEA. Trimming removed 3 bases from V and 4 bases from J, with 18 bases in between. DNA for the CDR3: TGCAGCGTTGATCCAGGGGCCCCGACGAGCACTGAAGCTTTCTTT. Encoded protein: CSVDPGAPTSTEAFF. The entire variable domain, with the rest obtained from reference TRBV29-1 and TRBJ1-1, is as follows: SAVISQKPSRDICQRGTSLTIQCQVDSQVTMMFWYRQQPGQSLTLIATANQGSEATYESGFVIDKFPISRPNLTFSTLTVSNMSPEDSSIYLCSVDPGAPTSTEAFFGQGTRLTVV.

The V gene is TRBV19, the J gene TRBJ2-7, with a possible D match to TRBD2 (6 bases). V was shortened by 5 bases and J by 0 bases, with 11 bases between the two germline ends. The germline gives CDR1 LNHDA, CDR2 SQIVND (reference sequence). This CDR3 is built from 14 residues. This CDR3 is CASSRREGSYEQYF. The CDR3 DNA is TGTGCCAGTAGTCGGAGGGAAGGCTCCTACGAGCAGTACTTC.

This chain connects TRBV19 to TRBJ2-1; D possibly corresponds to TRBD1 (5 bases). CDR1 and CDR2 (germline): LNHDA, SQIVND (reference sequence). The V gene lost 9 bases and the J gene lost 10 bases, with 10 bases spanning the gap. This CDR3 is 10 amino acids long. Written as DNA, the CDR3 is TGTGCCAGCGGTCGGACAGAGCAGTTCTTC. Protein: CASGRTEQFF.

This clone has only one observation. The rearrangement joins TRBV15 to TRBJ2-1; maybe TRBD2 (6 bases). Germline CDR1 reads LNHNV; CDR2 reads YYDKDF (reference sequence). The CDR3 totals 17 residues. Between the trimmed V and J ends, which lost 1 base and 0 bases, there was a span of 13 bases. CDR3 sequence (DNA): TGTGCCACCAGCAGAGTCGGAGGGAGGCTCTCCTACAATGAGCAGTTCTTC. Translation: CATSRVGGRLSYNEQFF.

The V and J genes are TRBV5-1 and TRBJ2-7; 9 nucleotides align to TRBD1. The germline V gene encodes CDR1 SGHRS and CDR2 YFSETQ. This CDR3 contains 16 residues. Losses at the gene ends were 6 bases for V and 2 bases for J; bases not matched to a gene: 12. CDR3 sequence: CASTRPGQGRAYEQYF. The CDR3 DNA follows: TGCGCCAGCACCCGCCCGGGACAGGGACGGGCCTACGAGCAGTACTTC. Together with reference TRBV5-1 and TRBJ2-7, the CDR3 gives the full variable domain: KAGVTQTPRYLIKTRGQQVTLSCSPISGHRSVSWYQQTPGQGLQFLFEYFSETQRNKGNFPGRFSGRQFSNSRSEMNVSTLELGDSALYLCASTRPGQGRAYEQYFGPGTRLTVT.

CDR3 sequence reads: CASSISSGQVEAFF. CDR3 nucleotides: TGTGCCAGCAGCATCTCATCGGGACAAGTTGAAGCTTTCTTT. The V gene is TRBV5-6, the J gene TRBJ1-1; tentative D call: TRBD1 (6 bases). Trimming took 4 bases from V and 7 from J, leaving 17 bases between them. The germline V gene encodes CDR1 SGHDT and CDR2 YYEEEE. This CDR3 spans 14 amino acids.

The CDR3 sequence: CAWRVSGSSPYEQYF. Here the CDR3 DNA reads TGTGCCTGGAGGGTTAGCGGGAGTTCTCCCTACGAGCAGTACTTC. The V and J genes are TRBV30 and TRBJ2-7; TRBD2 matches 9 bases. With V trimmed by 3 bases and J by 2 bases, 8 bases remained unmatched. The CDR3 covers 15 residues. Germline CDR1 GTSNPN, CDR2 SVGIG (reference sequence).

The V and J genes are TRBV5-6 and TRBJ2-7; 11 nucleotides agree with TRBD2. The CDR3 has 15 amino acids. Germline V CDR1 and CDR2: SGHDT, YYEEEE. The J segment lost 6 bases and the V segment lost 5 bases, leaving 10 bases of the junction unmatched. This CDR3 reads CASRSGLADPFEQYF. In nucleotides, the CDR3 is TGTGCCAGCAGGTCGGGACTAGCGGACCCCTTCGAGCAGTACTTC.

The chain joins TRBV19 to TRBJ2-3; 7 nucleotides match TRBD1. Germline V gives CDR1 LNHDA, CDR2 SQIVND (reference sequence). This CDR3 is 14 amino acids long. Trimming removed 10 bases from V and 9 bases from J; junction bases left unmatched: 16. This CDR3 reads CATRDSPSTWTQYF. DNA of the CDR3: TGTGCCACTCGGGACAGCCCCTCCACATGGACGCAGTATTTT. Full variable domain (outside the CDR3, taken from reference TRBV19 and TRBJ2-3): DGGITQSPKYLFRKEGQNVTLSCEQNLNHDAMYWYRQDPGQGLRLIYYSQIVNDFQKGDIAEGYSVSREKKESFPLTVTSAQKNPTAFYLCATRDSPSTWTQYFGPGTRLTVL.

The genes are TRBV5-4 and TRBJ2-5, with 7 bases lining up with TRBD2. The germline V gene encodes CDR1 SGHNT and CDR2 YYREEE (reference sequence). This CDR3 spans 13 amino acids. With 1 base clipped from V and 5 bases from J, the junction kept 2 bases outside the gene matches. The CDR3 sequence is CASSLWGGETQYF. CDR3 DNA sequence: TGTGCCAGCAGCTTGTGGGGGGGTGAGACCCAGTACTTC.

The chain carries TRBV2 and TRBJ1-1; possibly TRBD1 for D (5 bases). V was clipped by 7 bases and J by 4 bases, with 19 bases between them. The germline CDR1 and CDR2 sequences are SNHLY and FYNNEI. The length of the CDR3 is 15 residues. CDR3 bases: TGTGCCAGCAAGGGGCCGGGAGAAAGGGGCACTGAAGCTTTCTTT. Its translation is CASKGPGERGTEAFF.

V is TRBV11-3 and J is TRBJ2-3; D ambiguous. Germline CDR1 is SGHNT and CDR2 is YENEEA. The ends were cut back, 0 bases at V and 6 bases at J, with 4 bases in the middle. CDR3 length: 12 residues. Here the CDR3 DNA reads TGTGCCAGCAGCTTAGACGGGGATACGCAGTATTTT. Protein sequence: CASSLDGDTQYF.

The J gene is TRBJ1-1, the V gene TRBV6-1; no reliable D call. The CDR3 totals 14 residues. V was clipped by 2 bases and J by 4 bases, with 11 bases between them. CDR1 is MNHNS and CDR2 is SASEGT in the germline V gene. The CDR3 is CASSEPGGSTEAFF. The DNA of the CDR3 is TGTGCCAGCAGTGAACCGGGAGGGAGCACTGAAGCTTTCTTT.

V is TRBV30 and J is TRBJ2-5; 7 nucleotides align to TRBD1. CDR1 is GTSNPN, CDR2 SVGIG, per germline (reference sequence). The CDR3 length is 14 residues. The ends lost 2 bases at V and 2 bases at J; junction bases unmatched: 5. The CDR3 DNA is TGTGCCTGGAGTCACCGGGACAGTCAAGAGACCCAGTACTTC. Encoded protein: CAWSHRDSQETQYF.

The rearrangement joins TRBV14 to TRBJ1-1; D not resolved. CDR1 is SGHDN and CDR2 is FVKESK in the germline V gene. This CDR3 region has 16 residues. The germline V and J ends were trimmed by 4 bases and 1 base, with 16 bases remaining between them. CDR3 nucleotide sequence: TGTGCCAGCAGCCGTTTCTTCGGGTCGACGAACACTGAAGCTTTCTTT. It specifies CASSRFFGSTNTEAFF. The whole variable domain, filled in from reference TRBV14 and TRBJ1-1, reads EAGVTQFPSHSVIEKGQTVTLRCDPISGHDNLYWYRRVMGKEIKFLLHFVKESKQDESGMPNNRFLAERTGGTYSTLKVQPAELEDSGVYFCASSRFFGSTNTEAFFGQGTRLTVV.

V is TRBV2 and J is TRBJ2-1; 8 bases agree with TRBD2. The CDR3 has 14 residues. V lost 8 bases and J lost 0; bases outside the gene matches: 3. The germline CDR1 and CDR2 sequences are SNHLY and FYNNEI. CDR3 amino acids: CASLSGSSYNEQFF. CDR3 nucleotide sequence: TGTGCCAGCCTCAGCGGGAGCTCCTACAATGAGCAGTTCTTC.